Listed here are 8 T cell receptor beta chains from one sample, sequenced in a study of metastatic and nonmetastatic thyroid tumors. TCRdb reprocessed the PCR reads using MiXCR. The sample records under 7,500 clones, 25% to 35% being singletons. Before thyroid surgery, none of the patients had received any treatment. Sequencing was done on a sample of adjacent normal tissue. The receptors stem from a female donor with papillary thyroid cancer or a benign thyroid nodule (not recorded which). Some clones in this sample may be carry-over from other donors' samples.

By share of the sample, this clone is medium-sized. The rearrangement uses TRBV20-1 and TRBJ2-5; TRBD1 aligns across 9 bases. Trimming removed 4 bases from V and 5 bases from J; junction bases left unmatched: 17. The CDR3 has 17 amino acids. In germline, CDR1 is DFQATT, CDR2 SNEGSKA (reference sequence). CDR3 DNA sequence: TGCAGTGCTACCAATCGCGACCACAGGGGGCTAGAGGAGACCCAGTACTTC. Its protein product is CSATNRDHRGLEETQYF.

This clone was counted only a few times. The genes are TRBV2 and TRBJ2-7; D is unclear. The V and J ends lost 5 bases and 6 bases respectively, with 20 bases between them. The CDR3 extends over 15 amino acids. Germline assignment: CDR1 SNHLY and CDR2 FYNNEI. CDR3 loop: CASSKGRVLPGEQYF. The CDR3 DNA reads as TGTGCCAGCAGTAAAGGAAGGGTCCTACCGGGCGAGCAGTACTTC.

A few counts support this clone. This chain connects TRBV11-2 to TRBJ2-5, with D perhaps matching TRBD2 (5 bases). Between the trimmed V and J ends, which lost 5 bases and 4 bases, there was a span of 11 bases. This CDR3 spans 13 amino acids. Germline CDR1 and CDR2: SGHAT and FQNNGV. CDR3 DNA sequence: TGTGCCAGCAGCCTTAGCCGGGGAGAGACCCAGTACTTC. Its protein is CASSLSRGETQYF.

V usage is TRBV11-2 and J usage is TRBJ2-7, with D hard to call. The germline gives CDR1 SGHAT, CDR2 FQNNGV. CDR3 size: 15 residues. V was cut by 0 bases and J by 1 base, with 10 bases left in between. In nucleotides, the CDR3 is TGTGCCAGCAGCTTAGACCCGGGCAGTTCCTACGAGCAGTACTTC. It yields the protein CASSLDPGSSYEQYF.

This clone is categorized as large. The V call is TRBV27, the J call TRBJ2-7, with 8 bases matching TRBD2. The germline V gene encodes CDR1 MNHEY and CDR2 SMNVEV (reference sequence). The CDR3 has 15 amino acids. After removal of 2 bases from V and 2 bases from J, the junction contained 5 bases not matched to a gene. In DNA, the CDR3 is TGTGCCAGCAGTTTAGGCGGGGGGATTCCCTACGAGCAGTACTTC. The encoded protein is CASSLGGGIPYEQYF.

The chain is built from TRBV11-2 and TRBJ1-5, with D possibly being TRBD1 (6 bases). The CDR3 totals 17 residues. CDR1 is SGHAT and CDR2 is FQNNGV in the germline V gene. V gave up 5 bases and J gave up 3 bases, with 20 bases separating them. The CDR3 loop reads CASSTTRGARINQPQHF. The CDR3 DNA sequence: TGTGCCAGCAGCACAACTAGGGGGGCTCGAATCAATCAGCCCCAGCATTTT.

This chain links TRBV12-3 or TRBV12-4 with TRBJ2-7, with D unclear. Deletions cut 7 bases from V and 0 bases from J, with 19 bases between. CDR3 size: 16 residues. The DNA for the CDR3 is TGTGCCAGCACCCCCACCGCAGACGGAGTCTCCTACGAGCAGTACTTC. It codes for CASTPTADGVSYEQYF.

This clone rates as medium-sized. V usage is TRBV12-3 or TRBV12-4 and J usage is TRBJ2-3, with 7 bases lining up with TRBD1. This CDR3 comprises 14 residues. With V trimmed by 7 bases and J by 2 bases, 6 bases remained unmatched. The CDR3 here is CASTRDRNTDTQYF. The CDR3 nucleotides read TGTGCCAGCACCCGGGACAGAAACACAGATACGCAGTATTTT.